This TCR beta chain comes out of a study of blood T cell repertoires in COVID-19. Germline CDR1 reads SGHAT; CDR2 reads FQNNGV. The V and J ends lost 1 base and 6 bases respectively, with 8 bases between them. This CDR3 has 13 residues. The repertoire was sequenced with immunoSEQ multiplex PCR; TCRdb's copy has only in-frame clones and lacks some. The sample gives 210,000 or so clones, under 95% of which show up once; more than 0.95% is in the top ten. The receptor comes from a man in his thirties or forties with acute or convalescent COVID-19. The source material was peripheral blood. The genes are TRBV11-2 and TRBJ2-3, with D unclear. As DNA, the CDR3 is TGTGCCAGCAGCTTAGCTCCGCAGGATACGCAGTATTTT. Its translation is CASSLAPQDTQYF.